These T cell receptor beta chains were read from a single sample in a study of blood T cell repertoires in COVID-19. Sequenced by immunoSEQ multiplex PCR; TCRdb stores in-frame clones only, minus some. Here the sample spans about 240,000 clones, roughly 86% being singletons. The sample was peripheral blood. The receptors were sampled from a woman aged 70-85 years with active or convalescent COVID-19. Both conserved end residues are part of each CDR3. The order of the fields is D gene, clone size, J gene, V gene, CDR3 protein, CDR3 DNA. The D gene is left open where the match is weak. Size values are once, few and many counts, or a class for expanded clones, and some rows have none.

>.|.|TRBJ2-1|TRBV23-1
CASSPIQGVHNEQFF
TGCGCCAGCAGTCCAATCCAGGGTGTCCACAATGAGCAGTTCTTC
>.|.|TRBJ2-7|TRBV6-5
CASTPGSVSYEQYF
TGTGCCAGCACCCCAGGCTCCGTCTCCTACGAGCAGTACTTC
>.|.|TRBJ1-2|TRBV20-1
CSAREFDGYTF
TGCAGTGCTAGAGAGTTCGATGGCTACACCTTC
>.|.|TRBJ2-3|TRBV5-1
CASLGSGDTQYF
TGCGCCAGCCTCGGGTCCGGAGATACGCAGTATTTT
>.|.|TRBJ2-1|TRBV7-9
CASSSGTGLYNEQFF
TGTGCCAGCAGCTCAGGGACTGGGCTTTACAATGAGCAGTTCTTC
>.|.|TRBJ1-1|TRBV18
CASSPGGAAFF
TGTGCCAGCTCACCGGGAGGGGCAGCTTTCTTT
>TRBD2|.|TRBJ2-7|TRBV6-5
CASSYSVAGANEQYF
TGTGCCAGCAGTTACTCAGTAGCGGGGGCCAACGAGCAGTACTTC
>.|.|TRBJ2-2|TRBV19
CASSTQGMNTGELFF
TGTGCCAGTAGTACCCAGGGGATGAACACCGGGGAGCTGTTTTTT
>.|few|TRBJ1-6|TRBV27
CASSLLNSPLHF
TGTGCCAGCAGTTTACTGAATTCACCCCTCCACTTT
>.|.|TRBJ2-7|TRBV27
CAPQATYEQYF
TGTGCCCCGCAGGCCACCTACGAGCAGTACTTC
>.|medium-sized|TRBJ2-2|TRBV11-2
CASSSLKGVAGELFF
TGTGCCAGCAGCTCCTTGAAGGGGGTGGCCGGGGAGCTGTTTTTT
>TRBD1|.|TRBJ1-1|TRBV19
CASSPRTGNTEAFF
TGTGCCAGTAGTCCCCGGACAGGGAACACTGAAGCTTTCTTT
>.|few|TRBJ2-3|TRBV3-1/TRBV3-2
CASSLRPTDTQYF
TGTGCCAGCAGCCTGCGGCCCACAGATACGCAGTATTTT
>.|.|TRBJ1-6|TRBV7-9
CASSPGVGGNSPLHF
TGTGCCAGCAGCCCCGGGGTAGGGGGTAATTCACCCCTCCACTTT
>.|.|TRBJ2-7|TRBV4-2
CASSQVGDYEQYF
TGTGCCAGCAGCCAAGTGGGCGACTACGAGCAGTACTTC
>.|.|TRBJ2-3|TRBV13
CASSPTSGSGGTQYF
TGTGCCAGCAGCCCCACAAGCGGGTCCGGGGGTACGCAGTATTTT
>TRBD1|.|TRBJ2-5|TRBV29-1
CSVGQAQETQYF
TGCAGCGTCGGACAGGCCCAAGAGACCCAGTACTTC
>TRBD2|.|TRBJ2-1|TRBV2
CASSLSGGAYNEQFF
TGTGCCAGCAGTCTCAGCGGGGGGGCCTACAATGAGCAGTTCTTC
>.|.|TRBJ2-7|TRBV3-1/TRBV3-2
CASSQGLGGVTSYEQYF
TGTGCCAGCAGCCAAGGACTAGGGGGCGTCACCTCCTACGAGCAGTACTTC
>TRBD1|.|TRBJ1-6|TRBV6-5
CANSDRVNSPLHF
TGTGCCAACTCGGACAGGGTGAATTCACCCCTCCACTTT
>.|few|TRBJ1-3|TRBV7-9
CASSLAGLSGNTIYF
TGTGCCAGCAGCTTAGCGGGCCTCTCTGGAAACACCATATATTTT
>.|.|TRBJ1-1|TRBV5-6
CASSPISTTTKAFF
TGTGCCAGCAGCCCGATAAGTACAACGACAAAGGCTTTCTTT
>.|.|TRBJ1-1|TRBV12-3/TRBV12-4
CASSVGGGTEAFF
TGTGCCAGCAGTGTAGGAGGGGGTACTGAAGCTTTCTTT
>TRBD1|.|TRBJ1-5|TRBV10-2
CASSQTGERQPQHF
TGCGCCAGCAGCCAGACAGGGGAACGACAGCCCCAGCATTTT
>.|once|TRBJ1-2|TRBV6-1
CASSEVVRGYTF
TGTGCCAGCAGTGAAGTGGTGCGCGGCTACACCTTC
>TRBD1|.|TRBJ1-5|TRBV24-1
CATGGQGSPGGNQPQHF
TGTGCCACGGGTGGACAGGGGTCCCCGGGTGGCAATCAGCCCCAGCATTTT
>.|.|TRBJ1-1|TRBV6-6
CASGPGTEAFF
TGTGCCAGCGGTCCGGGGACTGAAGCTTTCTTT
>.|.|TRBJ1-1|TRBV29-1
CSVVIQANPEAFF
TGCAGCGTTGTGATACAGGCAAACCCTGAAGCTTTCTTT
>.|.|TRBJ2-4|TRBV7-8
CASSFGGPRDIQYF
TGTGCCAGCAGCTTCGGGGGTCCGCGGGACATTCAGTACTTC
>.|.|TRBJ1-1|TRBV7-9
CASSQSSRWAFF
TGTGCCAGCAGTCAAAGTAGTAGATGGGCTTTCTTT
>.|.|TRBJ1-6|TRBV7-3
CASSSPGQPLHF
TGTGCCAGCAGCTCTCCAGGTCAACCCCTCCACTTT
>TRBD1|.|TRBJ2-3|TRBV4-3
CASSLGPGQGSDTQYF
TGCGCCAGCAGCCTGGGGCCGGGACAGGGGTCCGATACGCAGTATTTT
>.|.|TRBJ1-1|TRBV20-1
CSAEGTSEAFF
TGCAGTGCGGAGGGCACGAGTGAAGCTTTCTTT
>.|.|TRBJ2-2|TRBV6-2/TRBV6-3
CASSYSPSRKKNTGELFF
TGTGCCAGCAGTTACTCGCCCAGCAGGAAAAAGAACACCGGGGAGCTGTTTTTT
>.|.|TRBJ2-3|TRBV5-4
CASSSNTYTQYF
TGTGCCAGCAGCTCCAATACATATACGCAGTATTTT
>.|.|TRBJ1-2|TRBV5-1
CASSLGVNQGYGYTF
TGCGCCAGCAGCTTGGGGGTTAATCAGGGATATGGCTACACCTTC
>.|.|TRBJ1-3|TRBV18
CASSPSTEGNTIYF
TGTGCCAGCTCACCAAGCACAGAAGGAAACACCATATATTTT
>.|.|TRBJ1-1|TRBV4-3
CASSQGLWNTEAFF
TGCGCCAGCAGCCAAGGACTATGGAACACTGAAGCTTTCTTT
>.|few|TRBJ1-2|TRBV10-3
CAISESRGYGYTF
TGTGCCATCAGTGAGTCTAGGGGCTACGGCTACACCTTC
>.|.|TRBJ2-1|TRBV24-1
CATSDTASWGAQFF
TGTGCCACCAGTGATACAGCGTCCTGGGGAGCGCAGTTCTTC
>.|.|TRBJ2-2|TRBV7-3
CASSPSLGGTGELFF
TGTGCCAGCAGCCCGTCGCTGGGCGGGACCGGGGAGCTGTTTTTT
>.|.|TRBJ1-5|TRBV2
CASSYSNQPQHF
TGTGCCAGTAGTTATAGCAATCAGCCCCAGCATTTT
>.|.|TRBJ2-7|TRBV5-1
CASSREPGYEQYF
TGCGCCAGCAGCCGAGAACCAGGGTACGAGCAGTACTTC
>.|.|TRBJ2-3|TRBV5-6
CASSPLTPPQAQYF
TGTGCCAGCAGCCCTCTCACACCGCCCCAGGCGCAGTATTTT
>.|few|TRBJ1-1|TRBV7-2
CASTLTAGNTEAFF
TGTGCCAGCACCCTGACCGCGGGCAACACTGAAGCTTTCTTT
>TRBD1|.|TRBJ2-1|TRBV9
CASSVGTGTGYDNEQFF
TGTGCCAGCAGCGTTGGAACCGGGACAGGGTACGACAATGAGCAGTTCTTC
>.|once|TRBJ1-2|TRBV4-3
CASSQESVYSNYGYTF
TGCGCCAGCAGCCAAGAGTCGGTATATTCTAACTATGGCTACACCTTC
>TRBD1|.|TRBJ2-7|TRBV18
CASSLVQGPPTYEQYF
TGTGCCAGCTCACTAGTACAGGGGCCACCTACCTACGAGCAGTACTTC
>TRBD1|.|TRBJ1-2|TRBV7-9
CASSFTQGDGYTF
TGTGCCAGCAGCTTCACGCAGGGGGATGGCTACACCTTC
>TRBD1|.|TRBJ2-7|TRBV13
CASSYETGGYEQYF
TGTGCCAGCAGCTACGAAACAGGGGGCTACGAGCAGTACTTC